This passage covers 7 T cell receptor beta chains from one sample sequenced in a study of cytomegalovirus exposure and HLA in healthy donors. Produced via immunoSEQ multiplex PCR; TCRdb's table is partial and in-frame only. The sample includes 140,000 to 150,000 clones, approximately 90% of them seen just once. The sequenced sample consisted of PBMCs. The receptors stem from a man between 18 and 29 years old in good health and CMV-seronegative.

The rearrangement uses TRBV6-1 and TRBJ2-7; the D gene is possibly TRBD1 (6 bases). Germline CDR1 MNHNS, CDR2 SASEGT. The CDR3 is made up of 14 amino acids. With 4 bases removed from V and 2 bases from J, the gap between germline ends came to 12 bases. The CDR3 nucleotides are TGTGCCAGCAGTGGGCTATGGGACACCTACGAGCAGTACGTC. Translation: CASSGLWDTYEQYV.

This clone was recorded only once. The chain is built from TRBV5-6 and TRBJ1-4, with 7 bases fitting TRBD1. Unmatched junction bases numbered 7, after V lost 1 base and J lost 10 bases. CDR1 SGHDT and CDR2 YYEEEE come from the germline V gene. The CDR3 length is 14 residues. This chain's CDR3 is CASSLSQGVGKLFF. DNA of the CDR3: TGTGCCAGCAGCTTGAGTCAGGGGGTAGGAAAACTGTTTTTT.

The gene calls are TRBV4-1 and TRBJ1-5; 8 bases line up with TRBD1. This CDR3 has 15 amino acids. CDR1 is MGHRA and CDR2 is YSYEKL in the germline V gene. J lost 3 bases, V lost 2 bases, and 3 bases had no gene match. The CDR3 coding sequence is TGCGCCAGCAGCCAACTGGACAGGGACAATCAGCCCCAGCATTTT. Its translation is CASSQLDRDNQPQHF.

The V call is TRBV5-6, the J call TRBJ1-5; no firm D call. There are 15 residues in the CDR3. The V and J ends lost 4 bases and 0 bases respectively, with 11 bases between them. The germline V gene encodes CDR1 SGHDT and CDR2 YYEEEE. Here the CDR3 DNA reads TGTGCCAGCAGCCTAGGCGGGTCTAGCAATCAGCCCCAGCATTTT. Its translation is CASSLGGSSNQPQHF.

V is TRBV10-3 and J is TRBJ2-3, with D perhaps TRBD2 (5 bases). V lost 4 bases and J 4 bases, leaving 18 bases between the germline ends. Germline V gene sequence: CDR1 ENHRY, CDR2 SYGVKD. This CDR3 spans 16 amino acids. CDR3 bases: TGTGCCATCAGTGGGGGAGCAGGCTTCTCCCCAGATACGCAGTATTTT. Amino acids: CAISGGAGFSPDTQYF.

The chain combines TRBV30 with TRBJ1-2, with D tentatively TRBD1 (5 bases). Germline lookup yields CDR1 GTSNPN and CDR2 SVGIG (reference sequence). This CDR3 spans 15 amino acids. V was shortened by 0 bases and J by 8 bases, with 19 bases between the two germline ends. The CDR3: CAWSVHRGTSSGYTF. As DNA, the CDR3 is TGTGCCTGGAGTGTACACCGGGGCACTAGCTCCGGCTACACCTTC.

The genes are TRBV19 and TRBJ1-1, with TRBD1 identical over 10 bases. The CDR3 is made up of 13 amino acids. CDR1 LNHDA and CDR2 SQIVND come from the germline V gene (reference sequence). With V trimmed by 7 bases and J by 8 bases, 7 bases remained unmatched. The CDR3 DNA is TGTGCCAGTACCTCCGGACAGGGGGAGGAAGCTTTCTTT. It yields the protein CASTSGQGEEAFF.